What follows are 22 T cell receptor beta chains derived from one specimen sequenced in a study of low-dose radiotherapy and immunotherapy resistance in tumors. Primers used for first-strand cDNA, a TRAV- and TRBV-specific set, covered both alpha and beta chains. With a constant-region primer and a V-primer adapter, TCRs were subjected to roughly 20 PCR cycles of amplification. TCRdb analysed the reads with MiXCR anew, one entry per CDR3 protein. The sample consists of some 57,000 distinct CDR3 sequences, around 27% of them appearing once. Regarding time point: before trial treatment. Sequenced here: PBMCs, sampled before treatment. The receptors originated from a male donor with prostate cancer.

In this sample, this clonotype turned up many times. CDR3 nucleotide sequence: TGTGCCAGCTCACCCCGTGAGACCACAGATACGCAGTATTTT. It encodes CASSPRETTDTQYF. This sequence joins TRBV18 and TRBJ2-3, with no clear D. The germline V gene encodes CDR1 KGHSH and CDR2 LQKENI. Trimming removed 3 bases from V and 2 bases from J, with 9 bases in between. The CDR3 sequence is 14 residues long.

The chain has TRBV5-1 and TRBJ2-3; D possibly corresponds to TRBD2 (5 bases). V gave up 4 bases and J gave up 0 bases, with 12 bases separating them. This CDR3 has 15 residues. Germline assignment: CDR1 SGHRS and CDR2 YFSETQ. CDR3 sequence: CASSRGPESTDTQYF. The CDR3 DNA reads TGCGCCAGCAGCCGCGGGCCGGAAAGCACAGATACGCAGTATTTT.

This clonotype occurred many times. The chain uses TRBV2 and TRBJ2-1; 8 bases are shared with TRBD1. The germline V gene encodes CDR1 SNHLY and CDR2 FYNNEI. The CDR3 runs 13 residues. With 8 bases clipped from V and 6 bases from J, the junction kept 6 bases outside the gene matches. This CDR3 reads CASRTGNLNEQFF. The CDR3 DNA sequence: TGTGCCAGCCGGACAGGGAACCTCAATGAGCAGTTCTTC.

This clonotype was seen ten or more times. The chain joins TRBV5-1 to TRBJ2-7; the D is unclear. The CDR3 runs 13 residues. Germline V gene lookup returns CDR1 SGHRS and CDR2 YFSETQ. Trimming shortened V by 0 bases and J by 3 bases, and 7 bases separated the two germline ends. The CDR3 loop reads CASSLADFYEQYF. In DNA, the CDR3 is TGCGCCAGCAGCTTGGCGGATTTCTACGAGCAGTACTTC.

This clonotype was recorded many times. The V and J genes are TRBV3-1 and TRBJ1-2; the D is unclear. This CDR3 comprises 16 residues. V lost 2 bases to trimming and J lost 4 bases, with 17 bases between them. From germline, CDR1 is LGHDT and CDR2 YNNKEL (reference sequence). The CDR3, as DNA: TGTGCCAGCAGCCAAAACAGCCCCGCGGCCCCCTATGGCTACACCTTC. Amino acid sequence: CASSQNSPAAPYGYTF.

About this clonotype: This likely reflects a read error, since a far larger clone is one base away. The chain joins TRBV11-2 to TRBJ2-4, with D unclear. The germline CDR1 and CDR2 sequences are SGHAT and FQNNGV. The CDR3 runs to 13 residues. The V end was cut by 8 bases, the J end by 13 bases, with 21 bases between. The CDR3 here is CASRPGPSNEQYF. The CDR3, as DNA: TGTGCCAGCCGGCCAGGCCCAAGCAATGAGCAGTACTTC.

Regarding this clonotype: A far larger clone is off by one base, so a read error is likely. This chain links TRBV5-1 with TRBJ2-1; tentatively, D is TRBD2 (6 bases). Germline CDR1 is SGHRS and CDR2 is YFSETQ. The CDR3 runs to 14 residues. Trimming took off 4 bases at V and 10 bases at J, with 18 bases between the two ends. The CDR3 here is CASSRAGLAYEQFF. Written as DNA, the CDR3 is TGCGCCAGCAGCCGAGCGGGCTTGGCGTACGAGCAGTTCTTC.

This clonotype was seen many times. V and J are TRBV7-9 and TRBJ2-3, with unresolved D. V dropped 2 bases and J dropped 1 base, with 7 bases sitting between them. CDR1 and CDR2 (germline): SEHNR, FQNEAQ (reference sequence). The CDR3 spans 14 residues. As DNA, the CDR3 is TGTGCCAGCAGCTTAAGCAAGGGCACAGATACGCAGTATTTT. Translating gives CASSLSKGTDTQYF.

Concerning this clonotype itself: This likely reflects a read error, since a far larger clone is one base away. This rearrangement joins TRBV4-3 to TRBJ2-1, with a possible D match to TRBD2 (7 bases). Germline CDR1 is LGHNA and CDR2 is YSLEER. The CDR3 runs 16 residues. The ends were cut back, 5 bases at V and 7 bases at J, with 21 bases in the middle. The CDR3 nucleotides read TGCGCCAGCAGCTACGGACTAGGGGGTGTGGGAAATGAGCAGTTCTTC. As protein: CASSYGLGGVGNEQFF.

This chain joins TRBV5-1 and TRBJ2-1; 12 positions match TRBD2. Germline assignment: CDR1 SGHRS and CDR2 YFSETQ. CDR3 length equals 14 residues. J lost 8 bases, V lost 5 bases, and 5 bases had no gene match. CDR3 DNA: TGCGCCAGCAGGCCGACTAGCGGGAGTCATGAGCAGTTCTTC. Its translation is CASRPTSGSHEQFF.

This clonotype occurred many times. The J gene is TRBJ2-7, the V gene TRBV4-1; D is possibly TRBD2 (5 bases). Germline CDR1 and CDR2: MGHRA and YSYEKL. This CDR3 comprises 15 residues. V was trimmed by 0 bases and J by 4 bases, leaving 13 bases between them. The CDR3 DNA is TGCGCCAGCAGCCAAGAAACGGGGTGGCAATACGAGCAGTACTTC. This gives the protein CASSQETGWQYEQYF.

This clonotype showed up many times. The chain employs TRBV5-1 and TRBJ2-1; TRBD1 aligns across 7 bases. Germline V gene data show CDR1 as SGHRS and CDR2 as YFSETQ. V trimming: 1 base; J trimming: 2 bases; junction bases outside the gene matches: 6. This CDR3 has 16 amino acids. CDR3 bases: TGCGCCAGCAGCTTGCAAGGGGGCCTAACCTACAATGAGCAGTTCTTC. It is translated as CASSLQGGLTYNEQFF.

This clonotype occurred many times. The CDR3 loop is CASSFPGQGVDGYTF. In DNA form, the CDR3 reads TGTGCCAGCAGCTTTCCGGGACAGGGGGTGGATGGCTACACCTTC. This rearrangement joins TRBV5-4 to TRBJ1-2; TRBD1 agrees at 11 bases. The CDR3 is 15 residues long. Per the germline V gene, CDR1 is SGHNT and CDR2 is YYREEE (reference sequence). Germline trimming cut 2 bases from V and 6 bases from J; bases unmatched to any gene: 6.

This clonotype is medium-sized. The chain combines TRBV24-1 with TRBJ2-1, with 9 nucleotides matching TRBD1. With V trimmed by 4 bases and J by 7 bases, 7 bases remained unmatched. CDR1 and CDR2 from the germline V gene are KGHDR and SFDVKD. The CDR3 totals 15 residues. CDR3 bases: TGTGCCACCAGTGACGCGGGACAGGGTACGAATGAGCAGTTCTTC. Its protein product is CATSDAGQGTNEQFF.

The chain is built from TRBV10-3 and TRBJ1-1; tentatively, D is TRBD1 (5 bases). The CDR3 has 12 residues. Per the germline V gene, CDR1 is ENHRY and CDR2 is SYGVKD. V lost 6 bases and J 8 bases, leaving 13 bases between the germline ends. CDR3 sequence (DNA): TGTGCCATCAGCCGGGGCCAGGCCGAAGCTTTCTTT. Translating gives CAISRGQAEAFF.

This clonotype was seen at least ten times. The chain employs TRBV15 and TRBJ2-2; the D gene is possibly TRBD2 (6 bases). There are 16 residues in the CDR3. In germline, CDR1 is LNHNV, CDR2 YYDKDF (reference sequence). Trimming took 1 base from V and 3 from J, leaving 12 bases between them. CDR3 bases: TGTGCCACCAGCAGAGGACGACTAGGGGACACCGGGGAGCTGTTTTTT. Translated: CATSRGRLGDTGELFF. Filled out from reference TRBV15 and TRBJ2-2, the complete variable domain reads DAMVIQNPRYQVTQFGKPVTLSCSQTLNHNVMYWYQQKSSQAPKLLFHYYDKDFNNEADTPDNFQSRRPNTSFCFLDIRSPGLGDTAMYLCATSRGRLGDTGELFFGEGSRLTVL.

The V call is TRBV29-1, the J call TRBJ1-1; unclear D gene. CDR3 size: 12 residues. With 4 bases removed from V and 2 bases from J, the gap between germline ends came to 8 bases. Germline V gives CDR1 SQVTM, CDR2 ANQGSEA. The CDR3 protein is CSVGRDNTEAFF. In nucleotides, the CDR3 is TGCAGCGTTGGGAGGGATAACACTGAAGCTTTCTTT.

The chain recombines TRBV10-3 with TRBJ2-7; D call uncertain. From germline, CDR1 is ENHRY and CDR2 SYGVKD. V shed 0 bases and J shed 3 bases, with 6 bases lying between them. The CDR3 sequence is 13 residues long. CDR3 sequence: CAISESSSYEQYF. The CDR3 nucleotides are TGTGCCATCAGTGAGTCATCCAGCTACGAGCAGTACTTC.

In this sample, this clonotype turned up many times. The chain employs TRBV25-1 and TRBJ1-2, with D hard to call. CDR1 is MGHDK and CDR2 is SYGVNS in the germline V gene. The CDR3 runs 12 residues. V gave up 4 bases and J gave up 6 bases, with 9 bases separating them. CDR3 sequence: CASSGPVDGYTF. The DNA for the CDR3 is TGTGCCAGCAGTGGCCCTGTGGATGGCTACACCTTC.

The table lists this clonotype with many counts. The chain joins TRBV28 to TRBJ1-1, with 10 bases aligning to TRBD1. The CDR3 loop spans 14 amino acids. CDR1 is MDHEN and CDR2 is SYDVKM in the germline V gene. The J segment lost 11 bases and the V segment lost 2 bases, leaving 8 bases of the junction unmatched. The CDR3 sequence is CASSLLRDRGGAFF. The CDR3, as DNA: TGTGCCAGCAGTTTACTCCGGGACAGGGGTGGGGCTTTCTTT. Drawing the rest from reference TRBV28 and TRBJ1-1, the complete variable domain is DVKVTQSSRYLVKRTGEKVFLECVQDMDHENMFWYRQDPGLGLRLIYFSYDVKMKEKGDIPEGYSVSREKKERFSLILESASTNQTSMYLCASSLLRDRGGAFFGQGTRLTVV.

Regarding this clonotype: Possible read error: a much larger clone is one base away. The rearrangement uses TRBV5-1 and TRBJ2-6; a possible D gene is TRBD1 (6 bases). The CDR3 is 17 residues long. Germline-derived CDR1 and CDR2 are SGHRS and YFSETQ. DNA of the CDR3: TGCGCCTGCAGCTTAGGACAGCTCATCTCTGGGGCCAACGTCCTGACTTTC. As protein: CACSLGQLISGANVLTF.

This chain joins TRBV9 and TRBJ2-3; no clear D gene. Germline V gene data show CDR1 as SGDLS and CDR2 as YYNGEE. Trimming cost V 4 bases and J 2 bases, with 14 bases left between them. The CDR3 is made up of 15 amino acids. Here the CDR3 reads CASSPNNLDTDTQYF. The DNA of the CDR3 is TGTGCCAGCAGCCCCAACAATTTGGACACAGATACGCAGTATTTT.